This TCR beta chain was recorded in a study of CD8+ T cells in alopecia areata. Study-level results: Besides other cells, scalp samples also yield sequences of resident alphabeta T cells from normal skin.

Trimming stripped 2 bases from V and 11 bases from J, with 9 bases between. CDR3 size: 11 residues. Looked up from germline, CDR1 is MNHEY and CDR2 is SMNVEV (reference sequence). PBMCs yielded sorted CD4+ and CD8+ T cells. RNA was extracted and reverse transcribed into cDNA as the sequencing template. The repertoire was sequenced with immunoSEQ multiplex PCR; TCRdb's copy has only in-frame clones and lacks some. The table records around 210,000 clones, more than 55% of them present only once. This clone was recorded once. Its antigen remains unknown. The sample taken for sequencing was CD8+ T cells sorted from blood. V usage is TRBV27 and J usage is TRBJ1-1; D gene unclear. The receptor's source is a human donor in good health. The CDR3 sequence: CASSLGVGAFF. The CDR3 nucleotides read TGTGCCAGCAGTTTAGGGGTGGGGGCTTTCTTT.